Below are 28 T cell receptor beta chains sequenced from a single sample in a study of blood T cell repertoires in COVID-19. Assay used: immunoSEQ multiplex PCR; TCRdb lists only in-frame clones, some missing. The data show under 300,000 clones, with about 86% seen just once and 6.2% held by the top ten. Sequenced input: peripheral blood. Receptor source: a man in his sixties with acute or convalescent COVID-19.

This sequence joins TRBV2 and TRBJ2-3; 10 bases line up with TRBD2. CDR1 is SNHLY and CDR2 is FYNNEI in the germline V gene. This CDR3 spans 16 amino acids. V lost 7 bases to trimming and J lost 2 bases; unmatched junction nucleotides: 9. CDR3 loop: CASTRLAGPTTDTQYF. The CDR3 DNA sequence: TGTGCCAGCACCCGACTAGCGGGCCCTACCACAGATACGCAGTATTTT.

The chain recombines TRBV30 with TRBJ2-7, with TRBD1 matching over 9 bases. The CDR3 contains 14 residues. Per the germline V gene, CDR1 is GTSNPN and CDR2 is SVGIG (reference sequence). The V and J ends lost 4 bases and 2 bases, in that order; junction bases with no gene match: 6. The CDR3 DNA reads as TGTGCCTGGACCATGGGGGACAGGGCCTACGAGCAGTACTTC. It yields the protein CAWTMGDRAYEQYF.

The V and J genes are TRBV11-1 and TRBJ1-3; perhaps TRBD1 as D (5 bases). The CDR3 contains 15 residues. The ends were cut back, 4 bases at V and 0 bases at J, with 10 bases in the middle. Germline CDR1 is SGHAT and CDR2 is FQDESV (reference sequence). The CDR3 loop is CASSSTGSSGNTIYF. Here the CDR3 DNA reads TGTGCCAGCAGCTCAACAGGAAGCTCTGGAAACACCATATATTTT.

The chain has TRBV7-3 and TRBJ1-1; maybe TRBD1 (5 bases). The V end was cut by 5 bases, the J end by 1 base, with 14 bases between. The CDR3 sequence is 15 residues long. Germline V gives CDR1 SGHTA, CDR2 FQGTGA. CDR3 amino acids: CASSPGGGRNTEAFF. In DNA, the CDR3 is TGTGCCAGCAGCCCTGGGGGAGGGAGGAACACTGAAGCTTTCTTT.

The chain links TRBV5-1 to TRBJ2-1; TRBD1 matches at 8 bases. Germline V gene data show CDR1 as SGHRS and CDR2 as YFSETQ. This CDR3 has 16 residues. V gave up 3 bases and J gave up 1 base; unmatched junction bases: 6. Written as DNA, the CDR3 is TGCGCCAGCAGCTCGAAAGGACAGGGATCCTACAATGAGCAGTTCTTC. Its translation: CASSSKGQGSYNEQFF.

In nucleotides, the CDR3 is TGTGCCAGCAGTTTATTATCGGGAGCCCTCCCCGAGAGGGAGACCCAGTACTTC. This encodes CASSLLSGALPERETQYF. The gene calls are TRBV28 and TRBJ2-5; a possible D gene is TRBD2 (6 bases). V was trimmed by 1 base and J by 5 bases, leaving 23 bases between them. In germline, CDR1 is MDHEN, CDR2 SYDVKM. The CDR3 sequence is 18 residues long.

This chain joins TRBV6-4 and TRBJ2-1, with 9 bases fitting TRBD1. This CDR3 region has 13 residues. The germline gives CDR1 MRHNA, CDR2 SNTAGT. V was clipped by 2 bases and J by 13 bases; unmatched bases: 6. CDR3 region: CASSDGQGTSQFF. CDR3 coding DNA: TGTGCCAGCAGTGACGGACAGGGGACCTCACAGTTCTTC.

The chain joins TRBV4-3 to TRBJ2-7, with D possibly being TRBD2 (5 bases). The ends were cut back, 1 base at V and 7 bases at J, with 14 bases in the middle. The CDR3 has 14 residues. CDR1 LGHNA and CDR2 YSLEER come from the germline V gene. CDR3 nucleotide sequence: TGCGCCAGCAGCCAAGTAAAAGTTTCGGGAGAGCAGTACTTC. This codes for CASSQVKVSGEQYF.

The J gene is TRBJ2-1, the V gene TRBV24-1, with 11 positions matching TRBD2. Germline CDR1 KGHDR, CDR2 SFDVKD. The CDR3 sequence is 15 residues long. The V gene end was trimmed by 7 bases and the J gene end by 5 bases; junction bases not matched to a gene: 6. The CDR3, as DNA: TGTGCCACCAGGGAGGGACTAGCGGCAAACAATGAGCAGTTCTTC. Encoded protein: CATREGLAANNEQFF.

To note about this clone: The same CDR3 arises from other DNA sequences in this sample as well. The chain links TRBV28 to TRBJ1-5; tentatively, D is TRBD1 (5 bases). Trimming took off 3 bases at V and 4 bases at J, with 10 bases between the two ends. The CDR3 is 14 residues long. Germline loops: CDR1 MDHEN, CDR2 SYDVKM. Here the CDR3 DNA reads TGTGCCAGCAGTTTGTCGGGGGGAAATCAGCCCCAGCATTTT. Translation gives CASSLSGGNQPQHF.

The gene calls are TRBV28 and TRBJ1-2; the D is unclear. Trimming pared 2 bases from V and 2 bases from J, leaving 12 bases between. Germline V lookup: CDR1 MDHEN, CDR2 SYDVKM. The CDR3 loop spans 15 amino acids. The CDR3 nucleotides read TGTGCCAGCAGTTTAGAACAAAACGGGAACTATGGCTACACCTTC. As protein: CASSLEQNGNYGYTF.

V gene TRBV2 combines with J gene TRBJ2-1, with D possibly being TRBD1 (6 bases). Germline CDR1 and CDR2: SNHLY and FYNNEI. Trimming took 4 bases from V and 4 from J, leaving 11 bases between them. The CDR3 runs 14 residues. The CDR3 DNA reads TGTGCCAGCAGTGCGAACAGGGAATACAATGAGCAGTTCTTC. This encodes CASSANREYNEQFF.

V usage is TRBV5-5 and J usage is TRBJ2-6; no firm D call. Trimming took off 0 bases at V and 1 base at J, with 8 bases between the two ends. Germline loops: CDR1 SGHKS, CDR2 YYEKEE (reference sequence). The CDR3 totals 16 residues. DNA for the CDR3: TGTGCCAGCAGCTTGGTGACGGGTTCTGGGGCCAACGTCCTGACTTTC. Translating gives CASSLVTGSGANVLTF. The whole variable domain, filled in from reference TRBV5-5 and TRBJ2-6, reads DAGVTQSPTHLIKTRGQQVTLRCSPISGHKSVSWYQQVLGQGPQFIFQYYEKEERGRGNFPDRFSARQFPNYSSELNVNALLLGDSALYLCASSLVTGSGANVLTFGAGSRLTVL.

The rearrangement uses TRBV27 and TRBJ2-7; D gene uncertain. CDR1 and CDR2 (germline): MNHEY, SMNVEV (reference sequence). CDR3 length: 13 amino acids. Deletions cut 4 bases from V and 0 bases from J, with 7 bases between. CDR3: CASSSPSSYEQYF. The CDR3 bases are TGTGCCAGCAGTTCCCCTAGCTCCTACGAGCAGTACTTC.

The gene calls are TRBV14 and TRBJ2-1; D is undetermined. Deletions cut 0 bases from V and 5 bases from J, with 11 bases between. The germline V gene encodes CDR1 SGHDN and CDR2 FVKESK. This CDR3 is built from 15 residues. CDR3 DNA: TGTGCCAGCAGCCAAGATGGGCTTGACAACAATGAGCAGTTCTTC. Translating gives CASSQDGLDNNEQFF.

This rearrangement joins TRBV19 to TRBJ2-2; D is possibly TRBD2 (6 bases). V lost 4 bases and J lost 5, with 14 bases in between. The germline V gene has CDR1 LNHDA and CDR2 SQIVND (reference sequence). The CDR3 spans 15 residues. CDR3 protein: CASSTRAGFTGELFF. The CDR3 coding sequence is TGTGCCAGTAGTACGCGAGCGGGTTTTACCGGGGAGCTGTTTTTT.

The CDR3 protein is CASSAPLGSRGYTF. CDR3 bases: TGTGCCAGCAGTGCCCCGTTGGGCAGTCGGGGCTACACCTTC. This sequence joins TRBV6-4 and TRBJ1-2; D unresolved. Germline V lookup: CDR1 MRHNA, CDR2 SNTAGT. Trimming cost V 4 bases and J 8 bases, with 17 bases left between them. The CDR3 covers 14 residues.

This clone has more than one count but fewer than ten. The V call is TRBV4-1, the J call TRBJ1-2; 9 nucleotides line up with TRBD1. This CDR3 is 16 amino acids long. The junction had 11 bases not matched to a gene; V was cut back by 4 bases and J by 5 bases. Germline CDR1 reads MGHRA; CDR2 reads YSYEKL. CDR3 in DNA: TGCGCCAGCAGCCTTCTCCGAGGGGGACAGGGTTATGGCTACACCTTC. Its translation: CASSLLRGGQGYGYTF.

The chain joins TRBV4-2 to TRBJ2-3; 10 positions agree with TRBD2. Germline V gene data show CDR1 as LGHNA and CDR2 as YNFKEQ. The CDR3 sequence is 19 residues long. The V and J ends lost 0 bases and 0 bases, in that order; junction bases with no gene match: 9. In nucleotides, the CDR3 is TGTGCCAGCAGCCAAGATGAAACTAGCGGGACGTCTAGCACAGATACGCAGTATTTT. Amino acids: CASSQDETSGTSSTDTQYF.

V gene TRBV14 combines with J gene TRBJ2-3; no definite D call. The CDR3 is 15 amino acids. The V gene's germline CDR1 is SGHDN and CDR2 FVKESK. V was shortened by 0 bases and J by 0 bases, with 7 bases between the two germline ends. The CDR3 DNA sequence: TGTGCCAGCAGCCAAGAAACACCTAGCACAGATACGCAGTATTTT. Translated, it gives CASSQETPSTDTQYF.

J is TRBJ2-7 and V is TRBV2; 10 nucleotides align to TRBD1. CDR1 SNHLY and CDR2 FYNNEI come from the germline V gene. The ends lost 4 bases at V and 6 bases at J; junction bases unmatched: 6. The CDR3 length is 14 residues. Written as DNA, the CDR3 is TGTGCCAGCAGTGTTGGGACAGGGGTATCCGAGCAGTACTTC. Protein: CASSVGTGVSEQYF.

This chain joins TRBV19 and TRBJ1-5; 8 bases are shared with TRBD1. After removal of 5 bases from V and 2 bases from J, the junction contained 8 bases not matched to a gene. This CDR3 comprises 16 residues. Germline CDR1 LNHDA, CDR2 SQIVND (reference sequence). The CDR3 reads CASSSWTGRGNQPQHF. CDR3 nucleotides: TGTGCCAGTAGTTCATGGACAGGGAGAGGCAATCAGCCCCAGCATTTT.

The chain recombines TRBV27 with TRBJ2-7; D possibly corresponds to TRBD2 (5 bases). CDR3 length: 14 residues. Trimming shortened V by 4 bases and J by 4 bases, and 14 bases separated the two germline ends. The germline V gene encodes CDR1 MNHEY and CDR2 SMNVEV (reference sequence). The CDR3 coding sequence is TGTGCCAGCAGTTCGCATGGGAGCCAGTACGAGCAGTACTTC. The encoded protein is CASSSHGSQYEQYF.

The chain recombines TRBV6-6 with TRBJ2-7; D is perhaps TRBD1 (7 bases). Germline V gives CDR1 MNHNY, CDR2 SVGAGI (reference sequence). V shed 11 bases and J shed 2 bases, with 16 bases lying between them. The CDR3 runs 13 residues. The CDR3 is CAHGGDRAYEQYF. CDR3 nucleotide sequence: TGTGCCCACGGGGGCGACAGGGCCTACGAGCAGTACTTC.

The chain uses TRBV18 and TRBJ2-5; 8 positions match TRBD2. The V and J ends lost 3 bases and 2 bases, in that order; junction bases with no gene match: 11. The length of the CDR3 is 17 residues. Germline lookup yields CDR1 KGHSH and CDR2 LQKENI. The CDR3 loop reads CASSPLPGPSGQETQYF. Written as DNA, the CDR3 is TGTGCCAGCTCACCGCTCCCGGGCCCTAGCGGGCAAGAGACCCAGTACTTC.

The chain has TRBV6-5 and TRBJ2-2; TRBD1 aligns across 9 bases. With 4 bases clipped from V and 8 bases from J, the junction kept 8 bases outside the gene matches. The CDR3 has 15 amino acids. From germline, CDR1 is MNHEY and CDR2 SVGAGI. CDR3 in DNA: TGTGCCAGCAGTTCGAGGACAGGGGCTAAGGGGGAGCTGTTTTTT. Amino acid sequence: CASSSRTGAKGELFF.

CDR3 sequence: CASSLQGSTGELFF. The CDR3 nucleotides read TGCGCCAGCAGCTTGCAGGGGAGTACCGGGGAGCTGTTTTTT. V usage is TRBV5-1 and J usage is TRBJ2-2; D is possibly TRBD1 (6 bases). The CDR3 contains 14 residues. Germline CDR1 and CDR2: SGHRS and YFSETQ. Trimming stripped 1 base from V and 5 bases from J, with 9 bases between.

The chain carries TRBV11-3 and TRBJ2-1, with 10 nucleotides matching TRBD2. The germline gives CDR1 SGHNT, CDR2 YENEEA. The ends lost 5 bases at V and 3 bases at J; junction bases unmatched: 4. The CDR3 contains 15 residues. CDR3 region: CASSQGLAYYNEQFF. In nucleotides, the CDR3 is TGTGCCAGCAGCCAGGGACTAGCGTACTACAATGAGCAGTTCTTC.